This T cell receptor (beta chain) was found in a study of T cell repertoires in cytomegalovirus infection. Study at large: Recently identified HLA-C-restricted CMV epitopes were used, and well-studied HLA-B-restricted CMV epitopes were used as well. In public TCR beta signatures, there were indications of both CMV infection and matching HLA type.

Broader study findings: Ex vivo, HLA-C-restricted CMV-specific TCR beta clonotypes prevailed over the rest of the response. Using cumulative public TCR beta family frequency, the authors identified those who carried CMV together with the relevant HLA.

The CDR3 runs to 17 residues. With V trimmed by 6 bases and J by 7 bases, 19 bases remained unmatched. CDR1 is DFQATT and CDR2 is SNEGSKA in the germline V gene (reference sequence). MiXCR, run by TCRdb on the reads, gives a single entry per CDR3 protein. The sample records 80,000 or so distinct CDR3 sequences, roughly 25% being singletons. This clonotype was detected only once. Its antigen is not known. The sample was CD8+ T cells from cultured PBMCs, taken from culture after CMV antigen stimulation. The chain uses TRBV20-1 and TRBJ2-7, with 12 bases identical to TRBD2. The clonotype was recovered from a human donor in good health (CMV status not recorded). Some clones in this sample may be carry-over from other donors' samples. CDR3 residues: CSAAARPSGRAGEEQYF. Written as DNA, the CDR3 is TGCAGTGCCGCGGCTAGGCCTAGCGGGAGGGCCGGTGAGGAGCAGTACTTC.